This record concerns one T cell receptor beta chain sequence. The antigen is not known. The method was immunoSEQ multiplex PCR; TCRdb's version includes in-frame clones alone and lacks a portion of them. The sample yields more than 140,000 clones, 93% seen once. The source of the sample is a study of T cell responses to AZD1222 COVID-19 vaccine. V was trimmed by 6 bases and J by 1 base, leaving 9 bases between them. The CDR3 loop spans 13 amino acids. The germline gives CDR1 KGHSH, CDR2 LQKENI. The study's findings and limits: Seropositive AZD1222 recipients at baseline numbered only 6 or 7.

The sample was peripheral blood, taken on day 0 of MenACWY control vaccination. The receptor was isolated from an adult in good health. The chain employs TRBV18 and TRBJ1-1; possibly TRBD1 for D (6 bases). The CDR3 DNA sequence: TGTGCCAGCTCGCCCAGGGGGAACACTGAAGCTTTCTTT. Translation gives CASSPRGNTEAFF.